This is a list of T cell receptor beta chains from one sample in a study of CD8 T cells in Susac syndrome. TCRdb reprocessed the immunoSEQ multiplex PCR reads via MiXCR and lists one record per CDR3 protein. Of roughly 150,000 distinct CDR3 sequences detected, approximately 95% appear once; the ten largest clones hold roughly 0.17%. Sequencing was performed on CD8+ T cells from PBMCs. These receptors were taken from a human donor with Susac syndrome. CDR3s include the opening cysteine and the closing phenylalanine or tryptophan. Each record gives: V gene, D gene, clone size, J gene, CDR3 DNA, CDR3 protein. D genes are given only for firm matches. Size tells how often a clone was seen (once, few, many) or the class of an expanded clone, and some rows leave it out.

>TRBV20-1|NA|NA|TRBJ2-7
TGCAGTGCTAGAGACACTTGGTCCTACGAGCAGTACTTC
CSARDTWSYEQYF
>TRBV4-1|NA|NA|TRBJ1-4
TGCGCCAGCAGCCAGATACAGAGCGGGGATGAAAAACTGTTTTTT
CASSQIQSGDEKLFF
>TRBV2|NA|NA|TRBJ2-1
TGTGCCAGCAGCCCTCGATACAATGAGCAGTTCTTC
CASSPRYNEQFF
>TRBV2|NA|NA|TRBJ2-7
TGTGCCAGTAAGGGCCTGACCTACGAGCAGTACTTC
CASKGLTYEQYF
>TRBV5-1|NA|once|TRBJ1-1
TGCGCCAGCAGCGATGAAAAGGAAGTTCTGGGGAGCACTGAAGCTTTCTTT
CASSDEKEVLGSTEAFF
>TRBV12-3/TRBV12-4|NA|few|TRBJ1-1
TGTGCCAGCAGTCCCCCCGGCGGGAACACTGAAGCTTTCTTT
CASSPPGGNTEAFF
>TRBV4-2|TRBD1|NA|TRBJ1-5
TGTGCCAGCAGCCTTTGGGACAGGCATCAGCCCCAGCATTTT
CASSLWDRHQPQHF
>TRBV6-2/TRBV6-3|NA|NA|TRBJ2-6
TGTGCCAGCACCTTCGACCCAGCCTCTGGGGCCAACGTCCTGACTTTC
CASTFDPASGANVLTF
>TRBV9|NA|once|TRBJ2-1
TGTGCCAGCAGCGTAGAAGGGTATGAGCAGTTCTTC
CASSVEGYEQFF
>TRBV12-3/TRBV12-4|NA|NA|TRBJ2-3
TGTGCCAGCAGGTCCCTGGCAGATACGCAGTATTTT
CASRSLADTQYF
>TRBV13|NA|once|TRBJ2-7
TGTGCCAGCAGCCCGGGACGGGGGTCCGAGCAGTACTTC
CASSPGRGSEQYF
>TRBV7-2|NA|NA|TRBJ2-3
TGTGCCAGCAGCGGGGACGGCCCGGATACGCAGTATTTT
CASSGDGPDTQYF
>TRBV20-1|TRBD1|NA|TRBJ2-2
TGCAGTGCTCGACAGGGACCGAACACCGGGGAGCTGTTTTTT
CSARQGPNTGELFF
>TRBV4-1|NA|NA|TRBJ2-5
TGCGCCAGCAGCCCCCCAGGGAGAGAGACCCAGTACTTC
CASSPPGRETQYF
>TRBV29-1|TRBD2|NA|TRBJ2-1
TGCAGCGTTGTTGGACTAGCGGGACAGCAGTTCTTC
CSVVGLAGQQFF
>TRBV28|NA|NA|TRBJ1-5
TGTGCCAGCAGTCCCCACTGGACGGGGGGCAATCAGCCCCAGCATTTT
CASSPHWTGGNQPQHF
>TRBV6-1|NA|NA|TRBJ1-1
TGTGCCAGCAGTGATGGGCAGTCCCCCCGAGCTTTCTTT
CASSDGQSPRAFF
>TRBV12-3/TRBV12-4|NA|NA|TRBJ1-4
TGTGCCAGCAGTCCTACTGCCCTGGGTAATGAAAAACTGTTTTTT
CASSPTALGNEKLFF
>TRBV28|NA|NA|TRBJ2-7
TGTGCCAGCAGTTTATCGGCGGTACCTGGCGAGCAGTACTTC
CASSLSAVPGEQYF
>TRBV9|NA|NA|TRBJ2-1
TGTGCCAGCAGCGTAGTCACAAACAATGAGCAGTTCTTC
CASSVVTNNEQFF
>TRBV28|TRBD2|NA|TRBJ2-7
TGTGCCAGCAGTTCCACTAGCGGTTACGAGCAGTACTTC
CASSSTSGYEQYF
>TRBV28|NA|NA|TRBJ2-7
TGTGCCAGCAGTTTATTGGATAAGCAGTACTTC
CASSLLDKQYF
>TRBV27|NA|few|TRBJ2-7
TGTGCCAGCAGTACTGCCTACGAGCAGTACTTC
CASSTAYEQYF
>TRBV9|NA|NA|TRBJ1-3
TGTGCCAGCAGCGTAGCGGCCAGGTCGAGCTCTGGAAACACCATATATTTT
CASSVAARSSSGNTIYF
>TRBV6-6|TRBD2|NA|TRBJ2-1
TGTGCCAGCAGTACCACTAGCGGTATCTACAATGAGCAGTTCTTC
CASSTTSGIYNEQFF
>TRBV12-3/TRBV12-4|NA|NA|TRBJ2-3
TGTGCCAGCAGGGCACTCTGGGAGGGCACAGATACGCAGTATTTT
CASRALWEGTDTQYF
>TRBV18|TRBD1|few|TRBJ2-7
TGTGCCAGCTCACTGCAGGGGGCCTACGAGCAGTACTTC
CASSLQGAYEQYF
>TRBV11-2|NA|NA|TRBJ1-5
TGTGCCAGCAGCCTTTTAGGCGGACAGTTCAATCAGCCCCAGCATTTT
CASSLLGGQFNQPQHF
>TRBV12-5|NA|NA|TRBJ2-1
TGTGCTAGTGGTTTGAGGGGGGAACCGTTGGATGAGCAGTTCTTC
CASGLRGEPLDEQFF
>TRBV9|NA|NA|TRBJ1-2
TGTGCCAGCAGCGAGGGACTGATAGCTAACTATGGCTACACCTTC
CASSEGLIANYGYTF
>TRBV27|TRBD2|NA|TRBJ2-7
TGTGCCAGCAGTTCTAACGGGACTAGTTTCTACGAGCAGTACTTC
CASSSNGTSFYEQYF
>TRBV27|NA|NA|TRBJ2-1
TGTGCCAGCAGTTTCAGCTCAGCGGGTGAGCAGTTCTTC
CASSFSSAGEQFF
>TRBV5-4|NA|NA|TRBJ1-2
TGTGCCAGCAGCAATATCGCTGGGACGGAATATGGCTACACCTTC
CASSNIAGTEYGYTF
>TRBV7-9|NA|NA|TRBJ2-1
TGTGCCAGCAGCTTAGATGAGGGCCGAGTGGATGAGCAGTTCTTC
CASSLDEGRVDEQFF
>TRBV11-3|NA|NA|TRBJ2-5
TGTGCCAGCAGCTCATCCGAGGGGACCCAGTACTTC
CASSSSEGTQYF
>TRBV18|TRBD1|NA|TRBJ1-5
TGTGCCAGCTCATCTACCGACAGGGATAGCAATCAGCCCCAGCATTTT
CASSSTDRDSNQPQHF
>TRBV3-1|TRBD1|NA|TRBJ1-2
TGTGCCAGCAGCCACCCGGACAGGAGCTATGGCTACACCTTC
CASSHPDRSYGYTF
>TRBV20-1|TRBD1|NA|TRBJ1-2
TGCAGTGCTAGAGACCCCGGGACAGAAGCTAACTATGGCTACACCTTC
CSARDPGTEANYGYTF
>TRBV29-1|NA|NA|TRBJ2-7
TGCAGCGTTGAAACGGCAGCAACCTACGAGCAGTACTTC
CSVETAATYEQYF
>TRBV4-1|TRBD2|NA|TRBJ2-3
TGCGCCAGCAGCCGGACTAGCGGGAGTCGGGGAGATACGCAGTATTTT
CASSRTSGSRGDTQYF
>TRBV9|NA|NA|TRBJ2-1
TGTGCCAGCAGCGTAGAGGCAGCGGTGTACAATGAGCAGTTCTTC
CASSVEAAVYNEQFF
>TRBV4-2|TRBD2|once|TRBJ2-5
TGTGCCAGCAGCCAAGATTCGACTAGCGGGTGGCAAGAGACCCAGTACTTC
CASSQDSTSGWQETQYF
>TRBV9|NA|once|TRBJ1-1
TGTGCCAGCAGCGTAGGATCAGACACTGAAGCTTTCTTT
CASSVGSDTEAFF
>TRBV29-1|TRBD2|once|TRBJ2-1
TGCAGCGCACGATACTCGCTAGCGGGATCGTACAATGAGCAGTTCTTC
CSARYSLAGSYNEQFF
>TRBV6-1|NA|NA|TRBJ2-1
TGTGCCAGCAACTCCCTGGGGGTTAGCAGTAATGAGCAGTTCTTC
CASNSLGVSSNEQFF
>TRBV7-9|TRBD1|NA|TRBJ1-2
TGTGCCAGCAGCGGATTGGGACAGGACGGCTACACCTTC
CASSGLGQDGYTF
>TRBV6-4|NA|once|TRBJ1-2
TGTGCCAGCAGTGACCGGAAGGGGCTCGGTGGCTACACCTTC
CASSDRKGLGGYTF
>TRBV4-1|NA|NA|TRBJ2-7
TGCGCCAGCAGCCAAGTGACAGGTGACTACGAGCAGTACTTC
CASSQVTGDYEQYF
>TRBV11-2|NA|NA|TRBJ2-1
TGTGCCAGCAGCTTTACGGCTCATGAGCAGTTCTTC
CASSFTAHEQFF
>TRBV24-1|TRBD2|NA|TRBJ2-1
TGTGCCACCAGTGATTCGGGACTAGCGGGAAACTCCTACAATGAGCAGTTCTTC
CATSDSGLAGNSYNEQFF
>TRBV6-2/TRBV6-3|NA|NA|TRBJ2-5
TGTGCCAGCAGCCAGCAGGGATTCCAAGAGACCCAGTACTTC
CASSQQGFQETQYF
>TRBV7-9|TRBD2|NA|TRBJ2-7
TGTGCCAGCAGCTTAGTAGGACTAGCGGGAGGTCCGAGCTCCTACGAGCAGTACTTC
CASSLVGLAGGPSSYEQYF
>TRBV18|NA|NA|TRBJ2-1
TGTGCCAGCTCACCACCGTCAGGGTACAATGAGCAGTTCTTC
CASSPPSGYNEQFF
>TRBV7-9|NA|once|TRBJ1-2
TGTGCCAGCAATATGGGTGAGGGCTACACCTTC
CASNMGEGYTF
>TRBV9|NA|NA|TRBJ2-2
TGTGCCAGAGAGACAGGGAGGGCCGGGGAGCTGTTTTTT
CARETGRAGELFF
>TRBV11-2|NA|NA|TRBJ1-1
TGTGCCAGCAGCTCTAGTACGTTGATCATGAACACTGAAGCTTTCTTT
CASSSSTLIMNTEAFF
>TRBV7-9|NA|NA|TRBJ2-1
TGTGCCAGCAGCTTAGATGTTTCCTCGAATGAGCAGTTCTTC
CASSLDVSSNEQFF
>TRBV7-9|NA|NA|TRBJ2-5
TGTGCCAGCAGCTCTGAGCGATCTGAGACCCAGTACTTC
CASSSERSETQYF
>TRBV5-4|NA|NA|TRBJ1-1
TGTGCCAGCAGCTTCGGGATAGAAGCTTTCTTT
CASSFGIEAFF
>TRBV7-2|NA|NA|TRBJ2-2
TGTGCCAGCAGCCAGGGGAGCTACACCGGGGAGCTGTTTTTT
CASSQGSYTGELFF